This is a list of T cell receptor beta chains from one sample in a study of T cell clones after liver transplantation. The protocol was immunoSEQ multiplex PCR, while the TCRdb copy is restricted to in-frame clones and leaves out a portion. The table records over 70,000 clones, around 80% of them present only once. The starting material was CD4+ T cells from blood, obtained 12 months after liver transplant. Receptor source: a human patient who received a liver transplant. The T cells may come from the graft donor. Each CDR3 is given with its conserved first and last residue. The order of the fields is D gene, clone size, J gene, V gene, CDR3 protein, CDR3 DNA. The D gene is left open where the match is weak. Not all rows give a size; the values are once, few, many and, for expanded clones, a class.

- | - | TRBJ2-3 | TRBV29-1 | CSVVGGDTQYF | TGCAGCGTTGTAGGGGGAGATACGCAGTATTTT
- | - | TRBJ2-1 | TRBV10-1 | CASSESVGGSLYNEQFF | TGCGCCAGCAGTGAGTCGGTCGGGGGCTCTCTTTACAATGAGCAGTTCTTC
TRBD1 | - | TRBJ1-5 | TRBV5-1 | CASSLEGAKPQHF | TGCGCCAGCAGCTTGGAGGGGGCAAAGCCCCAGCATTTT
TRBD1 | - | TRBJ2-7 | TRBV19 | CASSAPGQGTYEQYF | TGTGCCAGTAGTGCACCGGGACAGGGTACCTACGAGCAGTACTTC
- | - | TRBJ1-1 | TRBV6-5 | CASSYRRSGEAEAFF | TGTGCCAGCAGTTACCGCCGGTCAGGGGAGGCTGAAGCTTTCTTT
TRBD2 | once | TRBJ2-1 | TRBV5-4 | CASSFSGISYNEQFF | TGTGCCAGCAGCTTTAGCGGGATCTCCTACAATGAGCAGTTCTTC
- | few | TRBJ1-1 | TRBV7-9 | CASSWGGHRNTEAFF | TGTGCCAGCAGCTGGGGGGGACACAGGAACACTGAAGCTTTCTTT
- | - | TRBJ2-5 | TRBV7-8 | CASSLRGLMGGEKETQYF | TGTGCCAGCAGCTTACGGGGGCTAATGGGAGGGGAGAAAGAGACCCAGTACTTC
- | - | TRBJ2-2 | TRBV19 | CASKGGRTTNTGELFF | TGTGCCAGTAAGGGGGGACGGACTACGAACACCGGGGAGCTGTTTTTT
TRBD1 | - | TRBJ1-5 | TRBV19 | CASSTGTAPKHF | TGTGCCAGTAGTACCGGGACAGCGCCTAAGCATTTT
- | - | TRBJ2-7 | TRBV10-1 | CASSGTGTHYEQYF | TGCGCCAGCAGTGGGACCGGGACCCACTACGAGCAGTACTTC
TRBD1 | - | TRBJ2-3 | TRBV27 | CASSSLSRTGGLTDTQYF | TGTGCCAGCAGTAGCCTCTCCAGGACAGGGGGCTTAACAGATACGCAGTATTTT
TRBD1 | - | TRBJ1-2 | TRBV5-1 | CASSIRDRDNGCTF | TGCGCCAGCAGCATCCGGGACAGGGACAATGGCTGCACCTTC
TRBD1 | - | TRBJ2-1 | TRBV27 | CASSIRGLEQFF | TGTGCCAGCAGTATCAGGGGGCTTGAGCAGTTCTTC
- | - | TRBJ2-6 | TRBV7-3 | CASSLSASGANVLTF | TGTGCCAGCAGCTTGAGTGCCTCTGGGGCCAACGTCCTGACTTTC
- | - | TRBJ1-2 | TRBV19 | CASSINGGIPNYTF | TGTGCCAGTAGTATAAATGGAGGGATCCCCAACTACACCTTC
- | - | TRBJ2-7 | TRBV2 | CASSFSPDFYEQYF | TGTGCCAGCAGTTTCTCCCCGGACTTCTACGAGCAGTACTTC